The present T cell receptor (beta chain) was sequenced within a study of T cells in Graves' hyperthyroidism and ophthalmopathy. This clonotype was recorded many times. There were TCR beta CDR3 regions amplified from RNA transcripts. Initially, a first-round RT-PCR of the TCR CDR3 employed the HTBI primer set. TCRdb processed the multiplex PCR reads anew with MiXCR; each CDR3 protein has one entry. The sample contains roughly 280,000 distinct CDR3 sequences, 17% of which appear only once. Pregnant or lactating patients were excluded, as were those with uncontrolled infection or other autoimmune disease. Germline assignment: CDR1 DFQATT and CDR2 SNEGSKA (reference sequence). The CDR3 consists of 16 residues. Trimming at V came to 0 bases and at J to 10 bases, leaving 11 bases not matched to a gene.

Sequencing was done on a sample of blood. The receptor comes from a woman aged 60 to 75 with Graves' ophthalmopathy. V gene TRBV20-1 combines with J gene TRBJ2-1; 11 bases map to TRBD2. CDR3 loop: CSARDVTGTSGGEQFF. CDR3 in DNA: TGCAGTGCTAGAGATGTAACCGGGACTAGCGGCGGAGAGCAGTTCTTC.